The T cell receptor beta chain under discussion was sequenced for a study of CD8 T cells in ankylosing spondylitis (dated by TCRdb to about 2017). About the study as a whole: T cell receptor beta repertoires were profiled in healthy donors and ankylosing spondylitis patients so that disease-linked TCR variants could be found. Peripheral blood was sampled, and synovial fluid was also collected from ankylosing spondylitis patients. In total, the full study cohort was made up of nearly 110 healthy donors and roughly 27 ankylosing spondylitis patients.

On the study overall, not on this receptor specifically: According to the report, matched synovial fluid samples from ankylosing spondylitis patients were significantly enriched for the disease-linked clones. The disease-linked clones had a CD8+ phenotype and were found at relatively low frequencies in peripheral blood. Blood from ankylosing spondylitis patients appeared to be characterized by a TCR beta motif made up of about 8 highly homologous amino acid variants. Some of the motif variants had been reported before in the synovial fluid and blood of reactive arthritis patients, a finding that suggests common disease-initiation mechanisms.

This clonotype was picked up a small number of times. The antigen it recognizes is unknown. The record has no base qualities; no much larger clone is one base away. Sequenced using an Illumina HiSeq 2500. Quantitative 5'-RACE with molecular barcodes was the method used to prepare the TCR beta libraries. Turning to the authors' computational methods: A new computational method based on a probabilistic model of VDJ rearrangement was used to identify disease-linked TCR variants. TCRdb cleaned the public reads at Q25 with fastp, built clones with MiXCR and kept in-frame beta chains. Identical CDR3 proteins give one entry, which carries the most common genes and DNA. The V and J calls reflect TCRdb's pipeline rather than the authors' work. The sample records around 330,000 distinct CDR3 sequences, around 10% of which are singletons. The ten largest make up around 10% of the sample. The receptor comes from a female donor with ankylosing spondylitis or in good health (not recorded which). Sequenced: blood, either unsorted or a sorted T cell fraction (not recorded which).

Read as DNA, the sequence is TGCAGTGCTAGCTCTCGGGGACACTGGGGTGAGCAGTACTTC. Translation gives CSASSRGHWGEQYF. The chain is assembled from TRBV20-1 and TRBJ2-7; the D region possibly corresponds to TRBD1 (6 bases align). From the cysteine through the phenylalanine, the CDR3 covers 14 amino acids. Only the CDR3 part of the read is kept: 42 bases, read in frame from the first base. In the germline V gene (reference sequence), CDR1 corresponds to DFQATT and CDR2 to SNEGSKA. V drops 3 bases and J drops 7 bases, leaving 19 bases in between.